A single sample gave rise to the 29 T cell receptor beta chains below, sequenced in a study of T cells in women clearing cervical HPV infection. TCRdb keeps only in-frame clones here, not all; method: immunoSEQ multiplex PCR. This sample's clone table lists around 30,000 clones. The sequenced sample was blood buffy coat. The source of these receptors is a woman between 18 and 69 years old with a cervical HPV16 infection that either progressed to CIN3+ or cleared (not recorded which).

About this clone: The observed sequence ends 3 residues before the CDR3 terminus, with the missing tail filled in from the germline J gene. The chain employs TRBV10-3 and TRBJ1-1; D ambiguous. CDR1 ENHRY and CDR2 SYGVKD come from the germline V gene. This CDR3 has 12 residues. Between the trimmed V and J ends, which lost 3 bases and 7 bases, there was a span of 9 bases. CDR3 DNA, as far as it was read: TGTGCCATCAGTGACCGGCAGGTTGAA. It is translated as CAISDRQVE. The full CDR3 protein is CAISDRQVEAFF.

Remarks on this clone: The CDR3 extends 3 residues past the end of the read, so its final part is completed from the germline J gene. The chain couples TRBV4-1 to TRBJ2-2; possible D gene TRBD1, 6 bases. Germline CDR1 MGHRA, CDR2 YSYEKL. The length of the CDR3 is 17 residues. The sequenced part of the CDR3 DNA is TGCGCCAGCAGCCAAGGAGAAGGGACACTCCTAAATGAAAAG. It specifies CASSQGEGTLLNEK. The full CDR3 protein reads CASSQGEGTLLNEKLFF.

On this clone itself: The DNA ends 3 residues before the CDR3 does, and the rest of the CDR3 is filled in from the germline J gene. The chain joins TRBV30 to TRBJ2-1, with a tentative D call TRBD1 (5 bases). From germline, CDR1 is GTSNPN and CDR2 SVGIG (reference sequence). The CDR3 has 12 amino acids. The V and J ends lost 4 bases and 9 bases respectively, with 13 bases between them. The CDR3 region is CAWTRRGFEQFF. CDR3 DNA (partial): TGTGCCTGGACCCGTAGGGGATTTGAG.

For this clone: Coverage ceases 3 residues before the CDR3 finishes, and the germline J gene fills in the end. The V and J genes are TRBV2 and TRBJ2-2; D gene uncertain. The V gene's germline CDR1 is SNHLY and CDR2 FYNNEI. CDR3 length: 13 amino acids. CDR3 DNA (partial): TGTGCCAGTCGAAAAACAACTAATGAAAAG. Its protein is CASRKTTNEK. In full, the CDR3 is CASRKTTNEKLFF.

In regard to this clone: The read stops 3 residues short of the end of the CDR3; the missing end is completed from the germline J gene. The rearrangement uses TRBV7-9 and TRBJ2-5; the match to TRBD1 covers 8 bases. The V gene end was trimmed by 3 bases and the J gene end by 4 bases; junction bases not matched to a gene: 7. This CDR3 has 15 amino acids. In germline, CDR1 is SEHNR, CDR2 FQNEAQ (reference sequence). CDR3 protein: CASSFGGGQGETQYF. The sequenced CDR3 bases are TGTGCCAGCAGCTTTGGCGGAGGACAGGGAGAGACC.

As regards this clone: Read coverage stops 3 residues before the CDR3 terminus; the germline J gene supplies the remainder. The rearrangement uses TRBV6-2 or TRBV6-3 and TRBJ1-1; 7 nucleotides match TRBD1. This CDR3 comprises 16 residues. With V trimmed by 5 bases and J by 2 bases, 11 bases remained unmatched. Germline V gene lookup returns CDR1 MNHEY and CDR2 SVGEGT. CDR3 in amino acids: CASSRQGRWVNTEAFF. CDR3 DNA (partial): TGTGCCAGCAGTCGACAGGGTAGGTGGGTAAACACTGAA.

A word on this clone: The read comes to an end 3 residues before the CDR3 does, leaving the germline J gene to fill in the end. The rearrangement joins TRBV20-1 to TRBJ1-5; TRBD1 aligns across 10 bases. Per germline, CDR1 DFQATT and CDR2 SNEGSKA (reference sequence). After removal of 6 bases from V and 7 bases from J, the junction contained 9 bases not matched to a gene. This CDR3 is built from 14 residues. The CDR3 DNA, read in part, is TGCAGTGCCGACGTTGACAGGGGGCGGCAGCCC. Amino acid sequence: CSADVDRGRQP. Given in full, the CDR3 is CSADVDRGRQPQHF.

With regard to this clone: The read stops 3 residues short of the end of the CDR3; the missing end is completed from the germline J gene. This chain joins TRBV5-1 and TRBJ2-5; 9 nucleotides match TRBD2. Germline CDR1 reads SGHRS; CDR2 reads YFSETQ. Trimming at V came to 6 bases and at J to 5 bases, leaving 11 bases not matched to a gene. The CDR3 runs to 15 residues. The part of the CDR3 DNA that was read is TGCGCCAGCATAGGAGCGGGGGGTTTTGGCGAGACC. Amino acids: CASIGAGGFGET. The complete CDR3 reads CASIGAGGFGETQYF.

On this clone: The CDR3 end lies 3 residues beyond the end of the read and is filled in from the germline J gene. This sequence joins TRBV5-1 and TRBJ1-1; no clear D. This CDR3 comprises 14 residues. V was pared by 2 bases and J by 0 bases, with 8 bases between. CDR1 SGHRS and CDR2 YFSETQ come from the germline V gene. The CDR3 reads CASSLQTVNTEAFF. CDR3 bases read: TGCGCCAGCAGCTTACAGACGGTGAACACTGAA.

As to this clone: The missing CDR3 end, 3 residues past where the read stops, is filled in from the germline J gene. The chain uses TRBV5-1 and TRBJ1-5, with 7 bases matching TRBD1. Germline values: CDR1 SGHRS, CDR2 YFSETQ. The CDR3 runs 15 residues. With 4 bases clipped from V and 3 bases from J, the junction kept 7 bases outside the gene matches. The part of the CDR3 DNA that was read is TGCGCCAGCAGCCCGTGGACAGGTTCCAATCAGCCC. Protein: CASSPWTGSNQP. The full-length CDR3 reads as CASSPWTGSNQPQHF. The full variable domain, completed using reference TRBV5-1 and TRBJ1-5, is KAGVTQTPRYLIKTRGQQVTLSCSPISGHRSVSWYQQTPGQGLQFLFEYFSETQRNKGNFPGRFSGRQFSNSRSEMNVSTLELGDSALYLCASSPWTGSNQPQHFGDGTRLSIL.

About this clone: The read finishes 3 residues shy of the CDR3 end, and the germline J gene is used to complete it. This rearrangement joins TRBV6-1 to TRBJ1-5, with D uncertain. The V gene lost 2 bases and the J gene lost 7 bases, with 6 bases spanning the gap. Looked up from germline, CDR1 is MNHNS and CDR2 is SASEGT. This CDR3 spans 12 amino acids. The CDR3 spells CASSERVQPQHF. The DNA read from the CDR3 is TGTGCCAGCAGTGAAAGGGTACAGCCC.

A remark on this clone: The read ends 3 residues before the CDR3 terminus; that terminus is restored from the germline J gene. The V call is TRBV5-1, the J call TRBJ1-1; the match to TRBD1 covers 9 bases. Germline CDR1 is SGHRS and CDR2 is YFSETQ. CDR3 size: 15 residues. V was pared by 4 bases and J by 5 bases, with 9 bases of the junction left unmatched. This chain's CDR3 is CASSPTDRGYTEAFF. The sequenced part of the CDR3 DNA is TGCGCCAGCAGCCCAACCGACAGGGGGTATACTGAA. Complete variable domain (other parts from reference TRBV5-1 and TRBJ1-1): KAGVTQTPRYLIKTRGQQVTLSCSPISGHRSVSWYQQTPGQGLQFLFEYFSETQRNKGNFPGRFSGRQFSNSRSEMNVSTLELGDSALYLCASSPTDRGYTEAFFGQGTRLTVV.

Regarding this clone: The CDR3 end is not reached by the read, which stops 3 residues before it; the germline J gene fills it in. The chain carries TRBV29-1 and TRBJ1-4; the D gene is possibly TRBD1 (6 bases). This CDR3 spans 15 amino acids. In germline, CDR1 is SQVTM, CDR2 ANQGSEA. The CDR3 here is CSVVWGAAGANVLFF. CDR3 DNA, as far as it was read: TGCAGCGTTGTGTGGGGGGCTGCGGGGGCCAACGTA.

CDR3 DNA, as far as it was read: TGTGCCAGCAGCTTAAACAGGGACGAAAAG. Encoded protein: CASSLNRDEK. The full CDR3 protein is CASSLNRDEKLFF. The rearrangement links TRBV7-3 to TRBJ2-2; tentative D call: TRBD1 (6 bases). The CDR3 goes on 3 residues after the read ends, and that part is filled in from the germline J gene. The CDR3 consists of 13 residues. The germline gives CDR1 SGHTA, CDR2 FQGTGA.

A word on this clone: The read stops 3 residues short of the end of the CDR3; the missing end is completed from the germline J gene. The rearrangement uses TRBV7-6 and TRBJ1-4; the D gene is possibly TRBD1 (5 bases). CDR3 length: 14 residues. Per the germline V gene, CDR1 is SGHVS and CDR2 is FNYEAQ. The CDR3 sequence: CASSLGGYNSPLFF. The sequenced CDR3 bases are TGTGCCAGCAGCTTAGGGGGCTATAATTCACCA.

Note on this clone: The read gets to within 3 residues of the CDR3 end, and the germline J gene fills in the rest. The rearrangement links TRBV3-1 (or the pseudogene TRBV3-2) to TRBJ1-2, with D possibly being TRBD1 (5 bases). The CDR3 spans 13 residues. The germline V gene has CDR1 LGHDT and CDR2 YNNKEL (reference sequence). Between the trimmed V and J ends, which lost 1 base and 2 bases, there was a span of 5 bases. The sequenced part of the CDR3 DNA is TGTGCCAGCAGCCAAGCAGGGAACTATGGC. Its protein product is CASSQAGNYG. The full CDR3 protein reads CASSQAGNYGYTF.

The DNA read from the CDR3 is TGTGCCAGCTCACTCCGCCGGCAGATGTTAGGGGTCGCAGATACG. This translates into CASSLRRQMLGVADT. The full CDR3 sequence reads CASSLRRQMLGVADTQYF. The chain recombines TRBV18 with TRBJ2-3; perhaps TRBD1 as D (5 bases). The missing CDR3 end, 3 residues past where the read stops, is filled in from the germline J gene. The CDR3 sequence is 18 residues long. Germline V gene sequence: CDR1 KGHSH, CDR2 LQKENI. Trimming pared 4 bases from V and 4 bases from J, leaving 24 bases between.

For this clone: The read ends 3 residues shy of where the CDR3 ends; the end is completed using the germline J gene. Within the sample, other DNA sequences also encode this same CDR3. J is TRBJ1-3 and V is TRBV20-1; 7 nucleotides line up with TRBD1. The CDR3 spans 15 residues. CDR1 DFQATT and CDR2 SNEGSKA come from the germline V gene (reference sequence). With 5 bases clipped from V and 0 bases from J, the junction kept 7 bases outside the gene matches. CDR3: CSARTGAVSGNTIYF. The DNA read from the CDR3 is TGCAGTGCTCGGACAGGAGCAGTCTCTGGAAACACC.

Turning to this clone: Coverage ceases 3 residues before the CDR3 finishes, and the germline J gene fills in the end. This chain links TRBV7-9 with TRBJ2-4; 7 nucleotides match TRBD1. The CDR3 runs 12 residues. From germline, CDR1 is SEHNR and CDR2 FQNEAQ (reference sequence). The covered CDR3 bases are TGTGCCAGCAGCCTGACAGGGTATGGT. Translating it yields CASSLTGYG. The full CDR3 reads CASSLTGYGQYF.

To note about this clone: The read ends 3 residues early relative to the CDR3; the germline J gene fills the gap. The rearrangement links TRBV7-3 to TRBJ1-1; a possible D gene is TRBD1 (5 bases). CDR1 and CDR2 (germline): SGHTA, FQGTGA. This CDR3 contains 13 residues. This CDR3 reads CASSLIGAREAFF. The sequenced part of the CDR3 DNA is TGTGCCAGCAGCTTGATAGGGGCCAGGGAA.

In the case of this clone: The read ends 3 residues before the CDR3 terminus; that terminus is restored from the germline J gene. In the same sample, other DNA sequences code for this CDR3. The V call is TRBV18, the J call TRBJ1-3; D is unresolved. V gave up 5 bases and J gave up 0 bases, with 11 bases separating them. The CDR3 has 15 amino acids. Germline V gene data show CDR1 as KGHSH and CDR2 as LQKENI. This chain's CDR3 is CASSVTAYSGNTIYF. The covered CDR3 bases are TGTGCCAGCTCAGTTACAGCTTACTCTGGAAACACC. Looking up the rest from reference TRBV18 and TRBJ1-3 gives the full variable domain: NAGVMQNPRHLVRRRGQEARLRCSPMKGHSHVYWYRQLPEEGLKFMVYLQKENIIDESGMPKERFSAEFPKEGPSILRIQQVVRGDSAAYFCASSVTAYSGNTIYFGEGSWLTVV.

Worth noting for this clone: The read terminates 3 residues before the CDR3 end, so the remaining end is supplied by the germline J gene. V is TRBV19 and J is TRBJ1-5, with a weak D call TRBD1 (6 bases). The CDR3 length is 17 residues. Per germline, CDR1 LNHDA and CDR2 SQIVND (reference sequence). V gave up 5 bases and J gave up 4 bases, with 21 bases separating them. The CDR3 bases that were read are TGTGCCAGTAGTCCCGGACACGACAGGCCTGCTAATCAGCCC. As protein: CASSPGHDRPANQP. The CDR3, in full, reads CASSPGHDRPANQPQHF.

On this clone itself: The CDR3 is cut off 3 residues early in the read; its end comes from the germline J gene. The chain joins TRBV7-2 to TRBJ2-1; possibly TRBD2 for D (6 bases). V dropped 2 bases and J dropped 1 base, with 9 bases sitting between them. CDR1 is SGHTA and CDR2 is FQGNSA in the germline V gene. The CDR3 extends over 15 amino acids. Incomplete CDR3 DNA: TGTGCCAGCAGCTTAAACGGGGGTTCCTACAATGAG. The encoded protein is CASSLNGGSYNE. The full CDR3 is CASSLNGGSYNEQFF.

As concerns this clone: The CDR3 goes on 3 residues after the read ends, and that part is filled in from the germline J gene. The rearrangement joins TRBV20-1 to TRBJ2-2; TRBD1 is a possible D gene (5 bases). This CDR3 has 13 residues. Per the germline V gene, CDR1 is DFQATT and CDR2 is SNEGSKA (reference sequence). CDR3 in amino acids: CSARTSGNSPLFF. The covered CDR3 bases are TGCAGTGCGAGAACCTCAGGGAATTCACCG.

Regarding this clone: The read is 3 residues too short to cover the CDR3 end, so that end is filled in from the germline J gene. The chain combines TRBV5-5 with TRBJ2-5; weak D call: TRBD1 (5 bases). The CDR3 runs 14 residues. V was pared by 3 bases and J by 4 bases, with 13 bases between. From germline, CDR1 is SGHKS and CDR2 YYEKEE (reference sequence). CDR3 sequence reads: CASSSAGKGETQYF. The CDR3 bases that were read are TGTGCCAGCAGCTCAGCAGGGAAAGGAGAGACC.

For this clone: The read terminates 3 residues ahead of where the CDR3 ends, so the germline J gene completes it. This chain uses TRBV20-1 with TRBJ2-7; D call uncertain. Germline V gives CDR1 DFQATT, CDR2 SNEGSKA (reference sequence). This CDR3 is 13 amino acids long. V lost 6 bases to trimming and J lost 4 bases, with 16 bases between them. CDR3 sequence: CSAVGPNRYEQYF. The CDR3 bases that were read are TGCAGTGCCGTGGGCCCTAATAGATACGAG.

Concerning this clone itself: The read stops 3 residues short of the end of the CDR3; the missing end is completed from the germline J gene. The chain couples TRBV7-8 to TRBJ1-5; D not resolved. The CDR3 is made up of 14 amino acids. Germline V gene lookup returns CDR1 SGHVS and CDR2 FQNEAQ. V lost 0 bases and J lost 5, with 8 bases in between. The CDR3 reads CASSLATADQPQHF. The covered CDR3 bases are TGTGCCAGCAGCTTAGCGACCGCGGATCAGCCC.

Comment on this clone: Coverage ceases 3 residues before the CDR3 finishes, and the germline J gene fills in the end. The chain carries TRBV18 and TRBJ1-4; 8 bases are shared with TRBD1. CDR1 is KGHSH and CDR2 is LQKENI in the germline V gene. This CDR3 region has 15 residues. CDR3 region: CASSLDRGVNSPLFF. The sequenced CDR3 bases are TGTGCCAGCTCCCTCGACAGGGGCGTTAATTCACCA.

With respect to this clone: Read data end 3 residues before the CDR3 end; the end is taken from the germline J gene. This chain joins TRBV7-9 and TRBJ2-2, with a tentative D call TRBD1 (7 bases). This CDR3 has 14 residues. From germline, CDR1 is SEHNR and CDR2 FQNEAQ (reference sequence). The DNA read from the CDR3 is TGTGCCAGCAGCTTAAGCAGGGGGGATGAAAAG. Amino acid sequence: CASSLSRGDEK. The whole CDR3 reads CASSLSRGDEKLFF.